The 23 T cell receptor beta chains presented below share a single source sample, sequenced in a study of T cells after somatic rescue of genetic block. The assay was immunoSEQ multiplex PCR, and TCRdb's table has in-frame clones only and misses some. Of some 74,000 clones listed, just over 90% are singletons. Sequencing was done on a sample of peripheral blood mononuclear cells (PBMCs). These TCRs come from a man in his thirties or forties.

The V gene is TRBV5-6, the J gene TRBJ1-1; D remains unclear. The V gene's germline CDR1 is SGHDT and CDR2 YYEEEE. The ends were cut back, 4 bases at V and 0 bases at J, with 10 bases in the middle. CDR3 length: 14 residues. The DNA for the CDR3 is TGTGCCAGCAGCCCGCCAGATTTGAACACTGAAGCTTTCTTT. Translated, it gives CASSPPDLNTEAFF.

The CDR3 here is CASSEAGVTTGELFF. CDR3 in DNA: TGTGCCAGCAGTGAAGCAGGGGTTACCACCGGGGAGCTGTTTTTT. This chain links TRBV2 with TRBJ2-2; a possible D gene is TRBD1 (5 bases). The germline gives CDR1 SNHLY, CDR2 FYNNEI. The V gene lost 0 bases and the J gene lost 4 bases, with 9 bases spanning the gap. The CDR3 contains 15 residues.

The genes are TRBV6-1 and TRBJ1-2; D is possibly TRBD1 (5 bases). The germline V gene encodes CDR1 MNHNS and CDR2 SASEGT. The CDR3 is 16 amino acids. V lost 5 bases to trimming and J lost 8 bases, with 24 bases between them. Written as DNA, the CDR3 is TGTGCCAGCAGTAAAGAGACCGGGACCCTTAGGAGGGGCTACACCTTC. Translated, it gives CASSKETGTLRRGYTF.

This clone came up a few times. The chain recombines TRBV18 with TRBJ2-5; 8 bases fit TRBD1. The germline V gene encodes CDR1 KGHSH and CDR2 LQKENI. The CDR3 runs 16 residues. With V trimmed by 3 bases and J by 5 bases, 11 bases remained unmatched. CDR3 nucleotides: TGTGCCAGCTCACCTCTCCTCAGGACAGGGAAGGAGACCCAGTACTTC. Residues: CASSPLLRTGKETQYF.

This chain connects TRBV6-4 to TRBJ2-3; D ambiguous. The germline V gene has CDR1 MRHNA and CDR2 SNTAGT. This CDR3 comprises 15 residues. V shed 3 bases and J shed 0 bases, with 10 bases lying between them. The CDR3 reads CASSERTESTDTQYF. CDR3 bases: TGTGCCAGCAGTGAGCGGACGGAAAGCACAGATACGCAGTATTTT.

This sequence joins TRBV28 and TRBJ1-2, with D possibly matching TRBD1 (5 bases). In germline, CDR1 is MDHEN, CDR2 SYDVKM. The V end lost 2 bases, the J end lost 4 bases, and 11 bases lay between the germline ends. This CDR3 has 14 residues. The CDR3 is CASSLKGPPYGYTF. As DNA, the CDR3 is TGTGCCAGCAGTTTAAAGGGACCGCCCTATGGCTACACCTTC.

This clone appeared a single time. The CDR3 region has the DNA TGTGCCAGCAGTGAAGCGCATCGGTCCAAAAACATTCAGTACTTC. Translated: CASSEAHRSKNIQYF. This rearrangement joins TRBV6-1 to TRBJ2-4; the D is unclear. Trimming shortened V by 0 bases and J by 2 bases, and 8 bases separated the two germline ends. This CDR3 has 15 amino acids. Per germline, CDR1 MNHNS and CDR2 SASEGT.

This chain connects TRBV13 to TRBJ2-5; D may be TRBD2 (6 bases). Germline V gene data show CDR1 as PRHDT and CDR2 as FYEKMQ (reference sequence). The ends were cut back, 4 bases at V and 7 bases at J, with 25 bases in the middle. There are 17 residues in the CDR3. DNA of the CDR3: TGTGCCAGCAGCTGGGGACTGAGACCCTTCCAAAGAGGGACCCAGTACTTC. Protein product: CASSWGLRPFQRGTQYF.

The chain employs TRBV5-1 and TRBJ2-1, with TRBD2 matching over 7 bases. Germline V gene lookup returns CDR1 SGHRS and CDR2 YFSETQ. The CDR3 consists of 14 residues. V was clipped by 4 bases and J by 7 bases; unmatched bases: 8. CDR3 residues: CASSTWEGGNEQFF. The CDR3 bases are TGCGCCAGCAGCACGTGGGAGGGCGGGAATGAGCAGTTCTTC.

V and J are TRBV19 and TRBJ1-5; 10 bases fit TRBD1. V was pared by 3 bases and J by 5 bases, with 4 bases of the junction left unmatched. Germline CDR1 is LNHDA and CDR2 is SQIVND (reference sequence). CDR3 length: 15 residues. Written as DNA, the CDR3 is TGTGCCAGTAGTATTGGACAGGGGGGGCATCAGCCCCAGCATTTT. This gives the protein CASSIGQGGHQPQHF.

The chain couples TRBV7-2 to TRBJ2-1; a weak D match, TRBD2 (7 bases). The germline gives CDR1 SGHTA, CDR2 FQGNSA. There are 15 residues in the CDR3. The V end was cut by 6 bases, the J end by 8 bases, with 20 bases between. For the CDR3, the DNA is TGTGCCAGCAGAGAAGGGGGACTACCTACCCATGAGCAGTTCTTC. Protein: CASREGGLPTHEQFF.

The rearrangement uses TRBV29-1 and TRBJ1-4; a weak D match, TRBD1 (5 bases). The V and J ends lost 6 bases and 3 bases respectively, with 17 bases between them. Germline CDR1 is SQVTM and CDR2 is ANQGSEA. CDR3 length equals 15 residues. CDR3 coding DNA: TGCAGCGTAGCCTCCGAGGGGACGGCTAATGAAAAACTGTTTTTT. Its protein is CSVASEGTANEKLFF. Variable domain in full (rest from reference TRBV29-1 and TRBJ1-4): SAVISQKPSRDICQRGTSLTIQCQVDSQVTMMFWYRQQPGQSLTLIATANQGSEATYESGFVIDKFPISRPNLTFSTLTVSNMSPEDSSIYLCSVASEGTANEKLFFGSGTQLSVL.

DNA for the CDR3: TGTGCCAGCAGTGAATACCTAGCCAAAAACATTCAGTACTTC. Amino acids: CASSEYLAKNIQYF. This sequence joins TRBV6-1 and TRBJ2-4, with D unresolved. Trimming removed 2 bases at V and 0 bases at J, with 5 bases between. Looked up from germline, CDR1 is MNHNS and CDR2 is SASEGT. The CDR3 consists of 14 residues.

This clone was recorded once. CDR3 protein: CASSPSPARRGETQYF. For the CDR3, the DNA is TGTGCCAGCAGCCCTAGTCCCGCTAGGCGGGGGGAGACCCAGTACTTC. The rearrangement joins TRBV11-2 to TRBJ2-5; TRBD2 aligns across 7 bases. The CDR3 runs 16 residues. The germline CDR1 and CDR2 sequences are SGHAT and FQNNGV. V dropped 5 bases and J dropped 5; count of bases not matched to a gene: 14.

The chain uses TRBV19 and TRBJ1-6; tentative D call: TRBD1 (5 bases). This CDR3 has 16 amino acids. Germline V gene data show CDR1 as LNHDA and CDR2 as SQIVND (reference sequence). V gave up 5 bases and J gave up 6 bases, with 17 bases separating them. CDR3 residues: CASSRGGRSGNSPLHF. The CDR3, as DNA: TGTGCCAGTAGTCGTGGGGGAAGAAGTGGTAATTCACCCCTCCACTTT. Filled out from reference TRBV19 and TRBJ1-6, the complete variable domain reads DGGITQSPKYLFRKEGQNVTLSCEQNLNHDAMYWYRQDPGQGLRLIYYSQIVNDFQKGDIAEGYSVSREKKESFPLTVTSAQKNPTAFYLCASSRGGRSGNSPLHFGNGTRLTVT.

The V call is TRBV19, the J call TRBJ1-4; D gene uncertain. The germline V gene encodes CDR1 LNHDA and CDR2 SQIVND (reference sequence). V shed 3 bases and J shed 8 bases, with 10 bases lying between them. The CDR3 runs to 13 residues. The CDR3: CASSIPGKEKLFF. The CDR3 DNA sequence: TGTGCCAGTAGTATCCCGGGTAAAGAAAAACTGTTTTTT.

This clone was counted once. This sequence joins TRBV15 and TRBJ1-1, with 7 nucleotides matching TRBD1. With V trimmed by 2 bases and J by 1 base, 4 bases remained unmatched. CDR1 LNHNV and CDR2 YYDKDF come from the germline V gene (reference sequence). CDR3 length: 15 residues. DNA of the CDR3: TGTGCCACCAGCAGACACAGGGGACCGAACACTGAAGCTTTCTTT. Its protein product is CATSRHRGPNTEAFF. Full variable domain (missing parts from reference TRBV15 and TRBJ1-1): DAMVIQNPRYQVTQFGKPVTLSCSQTLNHNVMYWYQQKSSQAPKLLFHYYDKDFNNEADTPDNFQSRRPNTSFCFLDIRSPGLGDTAMYLCATSRHRGPNTEAFFGQGTRLTVV.

The chain carries TRBV6-1 and TRBJ2-7; no reliable D call. From germline, CDR1 is MNHNS and CDR2 SASEGT. The CDR3 runs to 15 residues. V lost 2 bases and J lost 0, with 11 bases in between. CDR3 bases: TGTGCCAGCAGTGAATCGAGGATCCTCTCCTACGAGCAGTACTTC. This encodes CASSESRILSYEQYF.

This clone appeared once. DNA for the CDR3: TGTGCCAGCAGCCCGTTTAGCGGGGGCTATGAGCAGTTCTTC. Translated: CASSPFSGGYEQFF. The chain recombines TRBV5-5 with TRBJ2-1, with 9 positions matching TRBD2. Germline V gives CDR1 SGHKS, CDR2 YYEKEE (reference sequence). V lost 4 bases, J lost 8 bases, and 7 bases stayed unmatched. This CDR3 spans 14 amino acids.

V and J are TRBV27 and TRBJ2-7; TRBD2 matches 7 bases. The CDR3 has 14 amino acids. CDR1 and CDR2 (germline): MNHEY, SMNVEV (reference sequence). Germline trimming cut 8 bases from V and 0 bases from J; bases unmatched to any gene: 7. This CDR3 is CASASGGPSYEQYF. The CDR3 bases are TGTGCCAGCGCCTCGGGAGGTCCCTCCTACGAGCAGTACTTC.

This chain links TRBV5-1 with TRBJ2-1, with 12 bases that match TRBD2. In germline, CDR1 is SGHRS, CDR2 YFSETQ. Losses at the gene ends were 1 base for V and 0 bases for J; bases not matched to a gene: 8. The CDR3 has 19 residues. CDR3 sequence: CASSLRGLAGDFSYNEQFF. The CDR3 coding sequence is TGCGCCAGCAGCTTGCGGGGACTAGCGGGCGACTTCTCCTACAATGAGCAGTTCTTC.

The chain has TRBV19 and TRBJ2-6; no clear D. The CDR3 is 15 residues long. The V gene lost 8 bases and the J gene lost 1 base, with 12 bases spanning the gap. The germline V gene has CDR1 LNHDA and CDR2 SQIVND (reference sequence). CDR3 protein: CASRATISGANVLTF. The CDR3 bases are TGTGCCAGTCGGGCTACGATATCTGGGGCCAACGTCCTGACTTTC.

V is TRBV28 and J is TRBJ2-1; D might be TRBD1 (5 bases). This CDR3 has 13 residues. Trimming stripped 8 bases from V and 4 bases from J, with 12 bases between. The germline gives CDR1 MDHEN, CDR2 SYDVKM. CDR3 nucleotide sequence: TGTGCCAGCCTAAGGGGTGGATACAATGAGCAGTTCTTC. Translated: CASLRGGYNEQFF.